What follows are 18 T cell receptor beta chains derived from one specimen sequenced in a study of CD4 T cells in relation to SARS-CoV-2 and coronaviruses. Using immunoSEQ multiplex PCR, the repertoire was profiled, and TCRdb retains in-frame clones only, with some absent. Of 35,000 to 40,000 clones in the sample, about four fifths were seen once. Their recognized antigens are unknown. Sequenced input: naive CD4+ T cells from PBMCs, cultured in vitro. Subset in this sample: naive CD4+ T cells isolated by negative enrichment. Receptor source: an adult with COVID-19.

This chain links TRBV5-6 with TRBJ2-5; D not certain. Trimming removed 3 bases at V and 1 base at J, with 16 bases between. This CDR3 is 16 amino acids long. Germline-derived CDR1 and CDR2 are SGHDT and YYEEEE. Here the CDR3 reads CASSSLYVAVQETQYF. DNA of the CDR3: TGTGCCAGCAGCTCTTTATATGTGGCAGTCCAAGAGACCCAGTACTTC.

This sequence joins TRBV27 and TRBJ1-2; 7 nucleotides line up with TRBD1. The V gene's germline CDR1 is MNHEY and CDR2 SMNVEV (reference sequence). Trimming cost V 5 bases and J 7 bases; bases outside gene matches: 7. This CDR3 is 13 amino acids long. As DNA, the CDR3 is TGTGCCAGCAGTACCGGGACAGTGGGTGGCTACACCTTC. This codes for CASSTGTVGGYTF.

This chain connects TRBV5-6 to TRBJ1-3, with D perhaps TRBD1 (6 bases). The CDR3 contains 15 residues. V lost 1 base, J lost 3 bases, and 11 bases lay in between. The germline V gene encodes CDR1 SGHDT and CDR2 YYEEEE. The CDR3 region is CASSLQQGGGNTIYF. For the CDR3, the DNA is TGTGCCAGCAGCTTGCAACAGGGAGGTGGAAACACCATATATTTT. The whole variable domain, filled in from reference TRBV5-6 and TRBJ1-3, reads DAGVTQSPTHLIKTRGQQVTLRCSPKSGHDTVSWYQQALGQGPQFIFQYYEEEERQRGNFPDRFSGHQFPNYSSELNVNALLLGDSALYLCASSLQQGGGNTIYFGEGSWLTVV.

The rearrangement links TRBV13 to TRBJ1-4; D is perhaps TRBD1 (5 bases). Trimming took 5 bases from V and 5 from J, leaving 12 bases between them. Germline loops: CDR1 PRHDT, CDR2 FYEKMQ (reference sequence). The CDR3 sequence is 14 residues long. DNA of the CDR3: TGTGCCAGCAGCGGGAGGGACGGGAATGAAAAACTGTTTTTT. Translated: CASSGRDGNEKLFF.

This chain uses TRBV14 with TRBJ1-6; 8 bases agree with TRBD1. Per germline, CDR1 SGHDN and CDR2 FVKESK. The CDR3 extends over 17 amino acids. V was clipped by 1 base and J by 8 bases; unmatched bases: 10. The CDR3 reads CASSQARTGSLYSPLHF. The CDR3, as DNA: TGTGCCAGCAGCCAAGCACGGACAGGGTCTTTGTATTCACCCCTCCACTTT.

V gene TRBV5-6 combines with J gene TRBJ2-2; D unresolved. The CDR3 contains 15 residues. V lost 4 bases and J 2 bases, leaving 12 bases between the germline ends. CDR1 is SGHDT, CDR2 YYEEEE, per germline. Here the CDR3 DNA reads TGTGCCAGCAGCCCTCGGTACATAAACACCGGGGAGCTGTTTTTT. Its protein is CASSPRYINTGELFF.

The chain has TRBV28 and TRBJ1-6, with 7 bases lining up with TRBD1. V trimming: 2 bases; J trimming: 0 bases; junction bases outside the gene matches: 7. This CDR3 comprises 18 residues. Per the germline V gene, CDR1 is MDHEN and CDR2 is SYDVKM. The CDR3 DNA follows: TGTGCCAGCAGTTTAGGAGGGGGCAGAAGCTCCTATAATTCACCCCTCCACTTT. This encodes CASSLGGGRSSYNSPLHF.

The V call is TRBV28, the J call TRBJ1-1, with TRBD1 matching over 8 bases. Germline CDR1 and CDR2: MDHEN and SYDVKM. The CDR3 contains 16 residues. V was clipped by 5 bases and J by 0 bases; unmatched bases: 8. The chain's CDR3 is CASSTDRGRMNTEAFF. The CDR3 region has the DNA TGTGCCAGCAGTACTGACAGGGGACGTATGAACACTGAAGCTTTCTTT.

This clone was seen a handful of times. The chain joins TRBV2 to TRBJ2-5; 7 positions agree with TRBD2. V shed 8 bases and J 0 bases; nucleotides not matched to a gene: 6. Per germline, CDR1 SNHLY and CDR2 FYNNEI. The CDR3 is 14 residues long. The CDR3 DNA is TGTGCCAGCGACCGTAGCGGGTACCAAGAGACCCAGTACTTC. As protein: CASDRSGYQETQYF.

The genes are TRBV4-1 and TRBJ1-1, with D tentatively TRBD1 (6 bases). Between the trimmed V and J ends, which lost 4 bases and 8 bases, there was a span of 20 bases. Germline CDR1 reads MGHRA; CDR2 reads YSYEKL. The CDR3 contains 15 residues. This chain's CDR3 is CASSPQPTGKVEAFF. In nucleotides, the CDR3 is TGCGCCAGCAGCCCCCAACCCACAGGGAAAGTAGAAGCTTTCTTT.

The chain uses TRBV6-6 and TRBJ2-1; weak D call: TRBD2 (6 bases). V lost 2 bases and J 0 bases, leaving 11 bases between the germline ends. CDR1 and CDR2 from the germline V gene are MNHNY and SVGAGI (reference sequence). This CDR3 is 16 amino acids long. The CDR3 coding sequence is TGTGCCAGCAGTTACATGGGGAGGAGCTCCTACAATGAGCAGTTCTTC. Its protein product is CASSYMGRSSYNEQFF.

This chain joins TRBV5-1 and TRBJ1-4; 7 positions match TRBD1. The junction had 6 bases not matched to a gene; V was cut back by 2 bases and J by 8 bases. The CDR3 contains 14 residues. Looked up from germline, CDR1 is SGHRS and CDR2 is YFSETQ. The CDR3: CASSFGTAGEKLFF. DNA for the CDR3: TGCGCCAGCAGCTTCGGGACAGCGGGAGAAAAACTGTTTTTT.

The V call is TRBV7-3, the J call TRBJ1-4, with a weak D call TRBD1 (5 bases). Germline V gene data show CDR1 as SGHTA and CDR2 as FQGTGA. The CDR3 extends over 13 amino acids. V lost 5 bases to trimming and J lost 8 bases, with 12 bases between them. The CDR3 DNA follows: TGTGCCAGCAGCGAAACGCGGGGGGAAAAACTGTTTTTT. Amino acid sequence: CASSETRGEKLFF.

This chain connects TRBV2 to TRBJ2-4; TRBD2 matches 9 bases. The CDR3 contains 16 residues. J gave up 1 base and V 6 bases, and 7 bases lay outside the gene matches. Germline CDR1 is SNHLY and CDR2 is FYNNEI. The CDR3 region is CASRDAGGTAKNIQYF. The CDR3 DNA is TGTGCCAGCAGGGACGCGGGGGGGACGGCCAAAAACATTCAGTACTTC.

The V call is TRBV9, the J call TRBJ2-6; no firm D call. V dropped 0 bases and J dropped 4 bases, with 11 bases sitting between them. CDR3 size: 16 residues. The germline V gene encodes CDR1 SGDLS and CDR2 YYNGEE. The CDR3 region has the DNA TGTGCCAGCAGCGTAGGCGTAAGTGCCGGGGCCAACGTCCTGACTTTC. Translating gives CASSVGVSAGANVLTF.

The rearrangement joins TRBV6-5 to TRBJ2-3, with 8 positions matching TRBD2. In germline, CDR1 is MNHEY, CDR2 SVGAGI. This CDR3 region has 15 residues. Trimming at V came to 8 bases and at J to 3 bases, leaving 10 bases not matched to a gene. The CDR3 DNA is TGTGCCAGCGGCCGATCTAGCGGGTATACAGATACGCAGTATTTT. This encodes CASGRSSGYTDTQYF.

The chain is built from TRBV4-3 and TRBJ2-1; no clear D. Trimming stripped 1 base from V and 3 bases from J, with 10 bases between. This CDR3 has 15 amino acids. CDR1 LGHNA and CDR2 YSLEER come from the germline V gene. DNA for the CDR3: TGCGCCAGCAGCCAAGGACGGGCGTACTACAATGAGCAGTTCTTC. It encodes CASSQGRAYYNEQFF.

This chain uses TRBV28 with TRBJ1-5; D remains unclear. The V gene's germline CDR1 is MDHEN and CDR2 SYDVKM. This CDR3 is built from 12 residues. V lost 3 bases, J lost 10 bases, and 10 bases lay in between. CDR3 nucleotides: TGTGCCAGCAGTTTTATTTTTTATCCCCAGCATTTT. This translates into CASSFIFYPQHF.